The sample holds a few counts of the clone carrying this TCR beta chain. Primers: 60 Vbeta forward and 13 Jbeta reverse. Clones were sequenced by immunoSEQ multiplex PCR, and TCRdb holds only the in-frame ones, with some missing. The sample holds 100,000 to 150,000 clones, roughly 80% seen once. The sample belongs to a study of cytomegalovirus exposure and HLA in healthy donors. From germline, CDR1 is MNHEY and CDR2 SVGAGI. Trimming took 6 bases from V and 3 from J; bases not matched to a gene: 8. The CDR3 is made up of 15 amino acids. The source of this sequence is a girl aged 2-10 years in good health and CMV-seronegative. Sequencing was done on a sample of PBMCs. The chain employs TRBV6-5 and TRBJ2-7, with 10 bases identical to TRBD1. The CDR3 reads CASRHPGQGIYEQYF. The CDR3 DNA is TGTGCCAGCAGGCACCCGGGACAGGGGATCTACGAGCAGTACTTC.